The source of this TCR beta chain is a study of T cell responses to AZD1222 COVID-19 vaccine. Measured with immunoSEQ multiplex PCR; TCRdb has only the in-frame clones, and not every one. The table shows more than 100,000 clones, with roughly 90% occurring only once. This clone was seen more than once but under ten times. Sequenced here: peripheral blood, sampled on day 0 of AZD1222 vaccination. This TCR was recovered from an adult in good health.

This chain's CDR3 is CASSQATVYGYTF. The CDR3 bases are TGTGCCAGCAGCCAAGCTACAGTCTATGGCTACACCTTC. This chain joins TRBV3-1 (or the pseudogene TRBV3-2) and TRBJ1-2; D unclear. The V gene lost 1 base and the J gene lost 4 bases, with 7 bases spanning the gap. This CDR3 region has 13 residues. CDR1 and CDR2 from the germline V gene are LGHDT and YNNKEL (reference sequence).